This entry features one T cell receptor beta chain sequence. Here immunoSEQ multiplex PCR was the method, and the copy in TCRdb shows in-frame clones only, minus some. Of 20,000 or so clones listed, roughly 90% are singletons. This CDR3 spans 16 amino acids. Germline-derived CDR1 and CDR2 are SGHVS and FNYEAQ. Trimming left V 6 bases short and J 2 bases short, with 14 bases between. The data were taken from a study of blood T cell repertoires in COVID-19. This clonotype was obtained from an older woman with active COVID-19. This chain connects TRBV7-6 to TRBJ2-6; possibly TRBD2 for D (6 bases). The sample was peripheral blood. The CDR3: CASSYPGGAGANVLTF. Here the CDR3 DNA reads TGTGCCAGCAGTTACCCGGGCGGGGCTGGGGCCAACGTCCTGACTTTC.